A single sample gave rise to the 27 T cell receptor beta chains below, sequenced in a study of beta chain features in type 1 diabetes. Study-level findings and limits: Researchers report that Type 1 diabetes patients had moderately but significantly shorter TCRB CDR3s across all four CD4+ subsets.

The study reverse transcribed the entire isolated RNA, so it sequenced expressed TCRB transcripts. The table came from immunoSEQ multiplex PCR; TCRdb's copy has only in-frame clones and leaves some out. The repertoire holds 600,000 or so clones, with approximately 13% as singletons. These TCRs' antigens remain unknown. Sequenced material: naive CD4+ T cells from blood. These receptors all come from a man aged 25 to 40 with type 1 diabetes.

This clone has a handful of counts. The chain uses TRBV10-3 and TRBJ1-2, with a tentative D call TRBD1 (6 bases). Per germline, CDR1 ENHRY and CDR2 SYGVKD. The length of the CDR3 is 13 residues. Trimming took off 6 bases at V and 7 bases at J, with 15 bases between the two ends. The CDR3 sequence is CAIRGGPTVGYTF. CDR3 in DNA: TGTGCCATCAGGGGGGGGCCCACCGTTGGCTACACCTTC.

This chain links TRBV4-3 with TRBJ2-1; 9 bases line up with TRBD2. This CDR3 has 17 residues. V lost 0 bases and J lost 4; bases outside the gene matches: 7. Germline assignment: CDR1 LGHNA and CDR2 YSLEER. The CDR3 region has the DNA TGCGCCAGCAGCCAAGATATAGGGCGGGGGGGTTACAATGAGCAGTTCTTC. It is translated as CASSQDIGRGGYNEQFF.

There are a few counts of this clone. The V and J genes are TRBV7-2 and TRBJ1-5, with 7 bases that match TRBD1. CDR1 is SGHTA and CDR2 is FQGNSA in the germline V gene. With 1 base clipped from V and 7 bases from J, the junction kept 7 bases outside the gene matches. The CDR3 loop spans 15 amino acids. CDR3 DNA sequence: TGTGCCAGCAGCTTAGGCGGCAGGGGGAACCAGCCCCAGCATTTT. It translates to CASSLGGRGNQPQHF.

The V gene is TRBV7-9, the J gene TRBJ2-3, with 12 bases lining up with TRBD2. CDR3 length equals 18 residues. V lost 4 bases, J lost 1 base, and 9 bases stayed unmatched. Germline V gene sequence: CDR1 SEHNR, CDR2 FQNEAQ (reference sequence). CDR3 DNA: TGTGCCAGCAGCTCTACCTCGACTAGCGGGGGTGGCACAGATACGCAGTATTTT. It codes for CASSSTSTSGGGTDTQYF.

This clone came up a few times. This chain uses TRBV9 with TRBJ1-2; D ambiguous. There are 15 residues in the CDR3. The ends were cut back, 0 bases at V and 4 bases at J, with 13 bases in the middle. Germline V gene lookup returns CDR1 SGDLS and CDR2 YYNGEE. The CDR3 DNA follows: TGTGCCAGCAGCGTAGCGGCAGGAAGTTCCTATGGCTACACCTTC. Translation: CASSVAAGSSYGYTF.

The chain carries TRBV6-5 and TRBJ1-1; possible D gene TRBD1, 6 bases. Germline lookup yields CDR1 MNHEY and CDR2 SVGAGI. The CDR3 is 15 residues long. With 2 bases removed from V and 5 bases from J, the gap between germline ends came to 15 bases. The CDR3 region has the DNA TGTGCCAGCAGTTACACGGGGGCGGAGAGGACTGAAGCTTTCTTT. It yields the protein CASSYTGAERTEAFF.

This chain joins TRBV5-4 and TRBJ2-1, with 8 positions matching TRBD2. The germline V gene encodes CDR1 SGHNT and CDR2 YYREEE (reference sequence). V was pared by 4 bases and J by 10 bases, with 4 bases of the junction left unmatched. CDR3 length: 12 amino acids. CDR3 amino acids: CASSPGGSEQFF. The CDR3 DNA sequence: TGTGCCAGCAGCCCGGGGGGGAGCGAGCAGTTCTTC.

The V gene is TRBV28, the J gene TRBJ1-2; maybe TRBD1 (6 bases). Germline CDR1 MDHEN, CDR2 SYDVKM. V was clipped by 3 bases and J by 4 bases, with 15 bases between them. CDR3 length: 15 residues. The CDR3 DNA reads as TGTGCCAGCAGTTTCCCTAACAGGGAAGCCTATGGCTACACCTTC. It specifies CASSFPNREAYGYTF.

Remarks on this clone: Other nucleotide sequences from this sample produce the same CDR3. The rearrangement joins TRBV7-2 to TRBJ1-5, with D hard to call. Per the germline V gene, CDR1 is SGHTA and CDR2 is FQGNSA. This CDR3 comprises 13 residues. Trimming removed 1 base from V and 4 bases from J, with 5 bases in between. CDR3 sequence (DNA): TGTGCCAGCAGCTTAGGGCAGAATCAGCCCCAGCATTTT. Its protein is CASSLGQNQPQHF.

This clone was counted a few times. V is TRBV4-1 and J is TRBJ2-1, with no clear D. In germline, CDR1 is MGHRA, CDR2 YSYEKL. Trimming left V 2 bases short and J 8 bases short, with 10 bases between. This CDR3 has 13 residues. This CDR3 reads CASSQPRTDEQFF. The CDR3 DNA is TGCGCCAGCAGCCAACCCCGAACGGATGAGCAGTTCTTC.

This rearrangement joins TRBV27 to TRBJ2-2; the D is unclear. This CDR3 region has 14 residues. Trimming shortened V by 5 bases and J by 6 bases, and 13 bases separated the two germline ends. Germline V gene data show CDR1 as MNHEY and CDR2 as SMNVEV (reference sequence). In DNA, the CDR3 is TGTGCCAGCAGTAGTTCCTCGGTCCCCGGGGAGCTGTTTTTT. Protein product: CASSSSSVPGELFF.

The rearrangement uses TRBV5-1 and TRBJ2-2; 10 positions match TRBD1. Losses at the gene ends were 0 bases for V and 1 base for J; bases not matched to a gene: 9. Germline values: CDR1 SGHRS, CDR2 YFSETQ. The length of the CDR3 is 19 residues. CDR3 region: CASSLAPPGTGVNTGELFF. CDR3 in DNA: TGCGCCAGCAGCTTGGCTCCCCCCGGGACAGGGGTGAACACCGGGGAGCTGTTTTTT.

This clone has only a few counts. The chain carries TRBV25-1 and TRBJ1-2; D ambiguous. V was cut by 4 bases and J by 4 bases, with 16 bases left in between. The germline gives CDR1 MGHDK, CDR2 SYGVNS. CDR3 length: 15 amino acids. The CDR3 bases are TGTGCCAGCAGTGCTATATCGGGATTGGGCTATGGCTACACCTTC. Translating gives CASSAISGLGYGYTF.

CDR3 coding DNA: TGTGCCAGCAGTCCAGGGGAGGGCTACACCTTC. Translation gives CASSPGEGYTF. V usage is TRBV6-5 and J usage is TRBJ1-2, with D maybe TRBD1 (6 bases). CDR1 MNHEY and CDR2 SVGAGI come from the germline V gene. This CDR3 comprises 11 residues. V was shortened by 5 bases and J by 8 bases, with 9 bases between the two germline ends.

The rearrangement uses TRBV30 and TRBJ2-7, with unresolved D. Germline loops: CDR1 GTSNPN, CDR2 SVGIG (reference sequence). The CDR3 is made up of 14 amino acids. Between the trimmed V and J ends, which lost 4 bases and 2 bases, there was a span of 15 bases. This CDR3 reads CAWKGPNLAYEQYF. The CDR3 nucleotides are TGTGCCTGGAAGGGTCCCAACCTGGCCTACGAGCAGTACTTC.

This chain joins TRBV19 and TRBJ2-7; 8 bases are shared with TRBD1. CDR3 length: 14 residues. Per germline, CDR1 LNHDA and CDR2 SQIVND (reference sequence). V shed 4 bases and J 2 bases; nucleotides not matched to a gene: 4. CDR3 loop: CASSRTGRTYEQYF. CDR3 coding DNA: TGTGCCAGTAGTAGGACAGGGAGAACCTACGAGCAGTACTTC. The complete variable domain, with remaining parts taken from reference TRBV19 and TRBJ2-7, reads DGGITQSPKYLFRKEGQNVTLSCEQNLNHDAMYWYRQDPGQGLRLIYYSQIVNDFQKGDIAEGYSVSREKKESFPLTVTSAQKNPTAFYLCASSRTGRTYEQYFGPGTRLTVT.

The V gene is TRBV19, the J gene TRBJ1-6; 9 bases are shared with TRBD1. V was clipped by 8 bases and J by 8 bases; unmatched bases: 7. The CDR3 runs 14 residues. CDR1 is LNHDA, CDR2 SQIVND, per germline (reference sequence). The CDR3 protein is CASGTGRADSPLHF. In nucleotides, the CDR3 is TGTGCCAGTGGGACAGGGAGGGCCGATTCACCCCTCCACTTT.

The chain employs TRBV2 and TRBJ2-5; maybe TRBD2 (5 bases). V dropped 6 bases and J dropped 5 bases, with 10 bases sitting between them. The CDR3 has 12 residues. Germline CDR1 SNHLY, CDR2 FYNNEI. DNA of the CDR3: TGTGCCAGCAGCGAGGGTAACGAGACCCAGTACTTC. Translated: CASSEGNETQYF.

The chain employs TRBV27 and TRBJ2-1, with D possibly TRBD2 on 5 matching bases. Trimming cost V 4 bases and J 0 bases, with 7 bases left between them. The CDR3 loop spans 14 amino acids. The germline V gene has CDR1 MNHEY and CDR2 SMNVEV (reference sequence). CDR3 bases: TGTGCCAGCAGTTCACTAGGCTCCTACAATGAGCAGTTCTTC. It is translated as CASSSLGSYNEQFF.

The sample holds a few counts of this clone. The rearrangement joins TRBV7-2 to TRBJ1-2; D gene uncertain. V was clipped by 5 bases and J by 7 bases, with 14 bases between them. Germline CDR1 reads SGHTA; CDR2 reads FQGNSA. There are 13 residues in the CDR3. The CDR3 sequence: CASSPFPQGGYTF. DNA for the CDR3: TGTGCCAGCAGCCCGTTCCCCCAAGGTGGCTACACCTTC.

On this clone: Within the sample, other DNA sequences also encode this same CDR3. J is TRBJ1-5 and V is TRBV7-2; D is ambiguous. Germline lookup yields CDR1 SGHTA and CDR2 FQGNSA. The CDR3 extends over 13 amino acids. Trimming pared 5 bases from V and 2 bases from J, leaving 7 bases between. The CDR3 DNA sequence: TGTGCCAGCAGCCCCCGGGGCAATCAGCCCCAGCATTTT. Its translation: CASSPRGNQPQHF.

CDR3 region: CASSLREGRYSPLHF. CDR3 DNA sequence: TGTGCCAGCAGCTTAAGGGAAGGCCGGTATTCACCCCTCCACTTT. J is TRBJ1-6 and V is TRBV5-6; D is unclear. The germline V and J ends were trimmed by 2 bases and 8 bases, with 14 bases remaining between them. CDR1 and CDR2 from the germline V gene are SGHDT and YYEEEE. The CDR3 contains 15 residues.

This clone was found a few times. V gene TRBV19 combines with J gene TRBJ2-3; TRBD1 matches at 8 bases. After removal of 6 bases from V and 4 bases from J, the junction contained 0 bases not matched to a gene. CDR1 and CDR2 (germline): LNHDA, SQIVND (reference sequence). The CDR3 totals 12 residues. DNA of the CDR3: TGTGCCAGTAGACAGGGGGCAGATACGCAGTATTTT. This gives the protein CASRQGADTQYF. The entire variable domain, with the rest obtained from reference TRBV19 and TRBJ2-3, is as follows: DGGITQSPKYLFRKEGQNVTLSCEQNLNHDAMYWYRQDPGQGLRLIYYSQIVNDFQKGDIAEGYSVSREKKESFPLTVTSAQKNPTAFYLCASRQGADTQYFGPGTRLTVL.

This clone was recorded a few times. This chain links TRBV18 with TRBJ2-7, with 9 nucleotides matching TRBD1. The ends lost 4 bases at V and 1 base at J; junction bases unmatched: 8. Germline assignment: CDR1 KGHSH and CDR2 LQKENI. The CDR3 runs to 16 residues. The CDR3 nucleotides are TGTGCCAGCTCACGCTCTCCGGGACAGGGTTCCTACGAGCAGTACTTC. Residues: CASSRSPGQGSYEQYF. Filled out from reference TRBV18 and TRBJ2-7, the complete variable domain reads NAGVMQNPRHLVRRRGQEARLRCSPMKGHSHVYWYRQLPEEGLKFMVYLQKENIIDESGMPKERFSAEFPKEGPSILRIQQVVRGDSAAYFCASSRSPGQGSYEQYFGPGTRLTVT.

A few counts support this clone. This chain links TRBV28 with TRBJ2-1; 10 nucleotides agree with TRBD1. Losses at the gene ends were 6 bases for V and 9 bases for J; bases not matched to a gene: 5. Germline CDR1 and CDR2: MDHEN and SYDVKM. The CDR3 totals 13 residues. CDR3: CASSLTGGPEQFF. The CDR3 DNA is TGTGCCAGCAGCTTGACAGGGGGCCCTGAGCAGTTCTTC.

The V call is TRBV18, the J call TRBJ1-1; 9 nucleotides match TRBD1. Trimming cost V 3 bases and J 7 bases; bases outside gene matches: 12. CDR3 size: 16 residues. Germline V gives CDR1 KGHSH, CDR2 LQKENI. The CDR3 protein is CASSPLGQGNRDEAFF. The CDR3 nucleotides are TGTGCCAGCTCACCGTTGGGACAGGGAAATCGTGATGAAGCTTTCTTT.

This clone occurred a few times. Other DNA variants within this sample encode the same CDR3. CDR3 sequence: CSASGETQYF. The DNA for the CDR3 is TGCAGTGCGAGCGGCGAGACCCAGTACTTC. This chain joins TRBV20-1 and TRBJ2-5; TRBD2 might be the D (5 bases). Trimming pared 6 bases from V and 5 bases from J, leaving 7 bases between. Per the germline V gene, CDR1 is DFQATT and CDR2 is SNEGSKA (reference sequence). This CDR3 is 10 amino acids long.